This T cell receptor beta chain is from a study of identical twins. Whole-study results and caveats: Within twin pairs, the out-of-frame alpha sequences they shared showed excess low generation probability. Excess twin sharing in beta out-of-frame sequences was weaker.

The CDR3 consists of 16 residues. V dropped 0 bases and J dropped 8; count of bases not matched to a gene: 11. CDR1 and CDR2 (germline): SGHTA, FQGTGA. Template switching supplied a universal primer site; unique molecular identifiers were carried on the cDNA. TCRdb processed the 5' RACE reads anew with MiXCR; each CDR3 protein has one entry. The table includes fewer than 500,000 distinct CDR3 sequences, around 15% detected once. On this clonotype itself: As yet, its antigen is unknown.

This same sample was also part of a study on yellow fever vaccine responses in identical twins. That report notes: Twins' vaccine T cell responses were reported to seem partly convergent and partly personalized.

The clonotype was recovered from a young woman in good health. Sequenced: CD4+ T cells sorted from blood. The rearrangement uses TRBV7-3 and TRBJ1-2; TRBD1 matches 8 bases. The CDR3 protein is CASSLTGQGALSGYTF. The CDR3 DNA sequence: TGTGCCAGCAGCTTAACTGGACAGGGAGCCCTGTCCGGCTACACCTTC.